A selection of T cell receptor beta chains follows, all from one sample in a study of T cell repertoires in cytomegalovirus infection. TCRdb analysed the reads with MiXCR anew, one entry per CDR3 protein. This table holds some 900,000 distinct CDR3 sequences, about 33% found once. The antigens these receptors bind are not known. This specimen consisted of cultured CD8+ T cells from PBMCs, obtained from culture after CMV antigen stimulation. The receptors originated from a human donor in good health (CMV status not recorded). Some clones in this sample may be carry-over from other donors' samples. Each CDR3 is given with its conserved first and last residue. D genes are given only for firm matches. The listing skips clone size in some rows; elsewhere it reads once, few, many or a size class.

D gene	J gene	clone size	CDR3 length	V gene	CDR3 protein	CDR3 DNA
-	TRBJ1-5	few	14	TRBV28	CASSFGQGRQPQHF	TGTGCCAGCAGTTTTGGGCAGGGTCGTCAGCCCCAGCATTTT
TRBD1	TRBJ1-3	few	24	TRBV11-2	CASSLWGDIPGQEPYIYSGNTIYF	TGTGCCAGCAGCTTATGGGGTGATATTCCGGGACAGGAGCCCTATATTTACTCTGGAAACACCATATATTTT
-	TRBJ1-5	few	13	TRBV6-5	CASSYSGHQPQHF	TGTGCCAGCAGTTATTCCGGGCATCAGCCCCAGCATTTT
-	TRBJ2-1	-	8	TRBV20-1	CRVGEQFF	TGCAGAGTAGGTGAGCAGTTCTTC
-	TRBJ1-1	-	13	TRBV12-3/TRBV12-4	CASSPPGHLEAFF	TGTGCCAGCAGTCCGCCGGGACACCTAGAAGCTTTCTTT
TRBD1	TRBJ1-5	-	14	TRBV27	CASSWGQTGQPQHF	TGTGCCAGCAGTTGGGGACAGACGGGTCAGCCCCAGCATTTT
-	TRBJ2-1	few	16	TRBV7-9	CASSLAPHKLDNEQFF	TGTGCCAGCAGCTTAGCGCCCCATAAGTTGGATAATGAGCAGTTCTTC
TRBD2	TRBJ2-2	few	17	TRBV6-2/TRBV6-3	CASSYAGGGGKAGELFF	TGTGCCAGCAGTTACGCCGGAGGCGGGGGAAAGGCCGGGGAGCTGTTTTTT
-	TRBJ2-1	-	16	TRBV5-1	CASSPVSGKGYNEQFF	TGCGCCAGCAGCCCGGTCTCGGGAAAAGGCTACAATGAGCAGTTCTTC
TRBD1	TRBJ2-1	-	16	TRBV7-9	CASSNPTGRSYNEQFF	TGTGCCAGCAGCAACCCGACAGGGCGGTCCTACAATGAGCAGTTCTTC
-	TRBJ2-1	-	11	TRBV2	CAAKGGNEKFF	TGTGCCGCCAAAGGAGGGAATGAGAAGTTCTTC
-	TRBJ2-1	-	14	TRBV9	CASSSGLDRDEQFF	TGTGCCAGCAGCTCAGGACTGGATAGAGATGAGCAGTTCTTC
-	TRBJ2-3	-	15	TRBV12-3/TRBV12-4	CANSPGGYSNQPQYF	TGTGCCAACAGCCCAGGGGGGTATAGCAATCAGCCCCAGTATTTT
TRBD1	TRBJ2-1	-	15	TRBV6-6	CASSLDRGHINEQFF	TGTGCCAGCAGTCTCGACAGGGGGCACATCAATGAGCAGTTCTTC
-	TRBJ2-2	-	13	TRBV9	CASSVPSSGELFF	TGTGCCAGCAGCGTTCCTTCTTCGGGGGAGCTGTTTTTT
-	TRBJ1-5	many	15	TRBV7-2	CASSLVRDSNQPQHF	TGTGCCAGCAGCTTAGTTCGGGATAGCAATCAGCCCCAGCATTTT
TRBD1	TRBJ1-1	few	15	TRBV7-8	CASSLADRGSTEAFF	TGTGCCAGCAGCTTAGCCGACAGGGGCTCCACTGAAGCTTTCTTT
-	TRBJ2-7	few	15	TRBV6-1	CASSERRGGPGEQYF	TGTGCCAGCAGTGAAAGGAGAGGGGGACCGGGCGAGCAGTACTTC
-	TRBJ2-4	-	13	TRBV20-1	CSASYLAKNIQYF	TGCAGTGCTAGTTATTTAGCCAAAAACATTCAGTACTTC
-	TRBJ1-1	many	14	TRBV12-3/TRBV12-4	CASSLALLGPEAFF	TGTGCCAGCAGTTTAGCGCTATTGGGACCTGAAGCTTTCTTT
TRBD1	TRBJ1-2	-	18	TRBV20-1	CSAKDRVQGFVTNYGYTF	TGCAGTGCTAAGGACAGGGTTCAGGGTTTCGTGACTAACTATGGCTACACCTTC